This T cell receptor (beta chain) was sequenced for a study of Ad26.COV2.S vaccination and SARS-CoV-2 variants. Study-wide results and caveats: Participants in the vaccine arm had higher spike-specific TCR breadth; placebo recipients had lower. Vaccinees reportedly had broad spike-specific CD8+ and CD4+ T cell responses. Breadth of non-spike TCRs did not differ between vaccinees and placebo recipients.

Assay: immunoSEQ multiplex PCR; the TCRdb copy retains only in-frame clones and omits some. The repertoire holds just over 350,000 clones, about 91% seen once, with 3.9% in the top ten. The CDR3 loop spans 23 amino acids. Note on this clone: Its target is not known.

The origin of this receptor is a human donor who had recovered from COVID-19. This material consisted of peripheral blood, taken after recovery from COVID-19. The V call is TRBV12-1, the J call TRBJ2-3; the table's D call TRBD2 went unverified against the DNA. TRBV12-1 is designated a pseudogene. The CDR3 protein is CASSFPGLADAMGLELGGDTQYF. Written as DNA, the CDR3 is TGTGCCAGCAGCTTCCCGGGACTAGCGGACGCCATGGGACTTGAACTAGGAGGGGATACGCAGTATTTT.